Following are 20 T cell receptor beta chains from one sample sequenced in a study of post-analysis software for immune sequencing data. Their recognized antigens are unknown. Study-level points and caveats: Comparison of patients with controls showed about 5 TRBV segments more frequent in patients, TRBV5-6, TRBV5-1 and TRBV20-1 among them.

Every TCR beta cDNA library bore unique molecular identifiers. TCRdb re-called the PCR reads with MiXCR, one entry per CDR3 protein. The sample lists about 200,000 distinct CDR3 sequences, 29% occurring once. The sequencing sample was made of blood. The receptors were gathered from a girl aged 2-17 years with multiple sclerosis.

This clonotype came up many times. The chain joins TRBV20-1 to TRBJ1-2; 7 bases line up with TRBD1. V was clipped by 4 bases and J by 5 bases; unmatched bases: 16. Germline V gene data show CDR1 as DFQATT and CDR2 as SNEGSKA (reference sequence). The CDR3 sequence is 16 residues long. CDR3 in DNA: TGCAGTGCTATCGCCCAGGGGGAACGGGCCCGGTATGGCTACACCTTC. Translated, it gives CSAIAQGERARYGYTF.

The CDR3 coding sequence is TGCGCCAGCGGACCGGGACGGGGGAATGAAAAACTGTTTTTT. Its protein is CASGPGRGNEKLFF. V and J are TRBV5-1 and TRBJ1-4, with TRBD1 as a possible D gene (5 bases). V was clipped by 7 bases and J by 5 bases, with 15 bases between them. The germline V gene has CDR1 SGHRS and CDR2 YFSETQ. This CDR3 spans 14 amino acids.

Turning to this clonotype: This may be a read error, as it is one base from a much larger clone. V usage is TRBV5-1 and J usage is TRBJ2-5, with D maybe TRBD2 (5 bases). Deletions cut 5 bases from V and 11 bases from J, with 13 bases between. CDR3 length: 11 amino acids. Germline V gene sequence: CDR1 SGHRS, CDR2 YFSETQ. Here the CDR3 reads CASRAVNEQYF. The CDR3 DNA follows: TGCGCCAGCAGAGCGGTAAATGAGCAGTACTTC.

This clonotype came up many times. The chain has TRBV5-1 and TRBJ2-7; D unclear. Germline V gene data show CDR1 as SGHRS and CDR2 as YFSETQ. Trimming removed 3 bases at V and 6 bases at J, with 10 bases between. The CDR3 is 12 residues long. The CDR3 spells CASSSRWGEQYF. DNA of the CDR3: TGCGCCAGCAGCTCCCGATGGGGCGAGCAGTACTTC. Variable domain in full (rest from reference TRBV5-1 and TRBJ2-7): KAGVTQTPRYLIKTRGQQVTLSCSPISGHRSVSWYQQTPGQGLQFLFEYFSETQRNKGNFPGRFSGRQFSNSRSEMNVSTLELGDSALYLCASSSRWGEQYFGPGTRLTVT.

The rearrangement joins TRBV29-1 to TRBJ1-2, with D uncertain. The germline V gene encodes CDR1 SQVTM and CDR2 ANQGSEA. V was pared by 1 base and J by 2 bases, with 8 bases between. CDR3 length: 13 amino acids. The CDR3 here is CSVEGPENYGYTF. The CDR3 nucleotides read TGCAGCGTTGAAGGGCCCGAGAACTATGGCTACACCTTC.

This clonotype was recorded only once. One end of the junction is discordant with germline, which a read error may explain. The chain has TRBV20-1 and TRBJ1-2; 7 bases map to TRBD1. This CDR3 contains 15 residues. Germline V lookup: CDR1 DFQATT, CDR2 SNEGSKA (reference sequence). CDR3 amino acids: CSARPQTGIVPGCTF. In DNA, the CDR3 is TGCAGTGCTAGACCACAGACAGGGATTGTTCCTGGCTGCACCTTC.

The chain is built from TRBV20-1 and TRBJ2-7; D perhaps matches TRBD1 (6 bases). The germline V gene has CDR1 DFQATT and CDR2 SNEGSKA (reference sequence). The CDR3 consists of 11 residues. The V gene lost 5 bases and the J gene lost 3 bases, with 8 bases spanning the gap. As DNA, the CDR3 is TGCAGTGCTTTGACAGGCTACGAGCAGTACTTC. Translation: CSALTGYEQYF.

The sample holds a few counts of this clonotype. The chain uses TRBV12-3 or TRBV12-4 and TRBJ1-4; perhaps TRBD1 as D (6 bases). The V and J ends lost 9 bases and 10 bases respectively, with 15 bases between them. The CDR3 loop spans 12 amino acids. The CDR3: CASINREGKLFF. The CDR3 DNA reads as TGTGCCAGTATTAACAGGGAGGGAAAACTGTTTTTT.

J is TRBJ1-2 and V is TRBV2; D is possibly TRBD1 (6 bases). The CDR3 contains 11 residues. Per the germline V gene, CDR1 is SNHLY and CDR2 is FYNNEI. The DNA for the CDR3 is TGTACCGGACAGACAGACTATGGCTACACCTTC. It translates to CTGQTDYGYTF.

This clonotype was found a few times. The J gene is TRBJ1-4, the V gene TRBV20-1; D not resolved. Germline V CDR1 and CDR2: DFQATT, SNEGSKA (reference sequence). This CDR3 region has 15 residues. V lost 3 bases and J 4 bases, leaving 15 bases between the germline ends. The CDR3 sequence: CSASRMAANNEKLFF. DNA for the CDR3: TGCAGTGCTAGTCGAATGGCGGCAAATAATGAAAAACTGTTTTTT.

This chain uses TRBV3-1 with TRBJ2-3; D perhaps matches TRBD2 (5 bases). V gave up 4 bases and J gave up 5 bases, with 10 bases separating them. Per germline, CDR1 LGHDT and CDR2 YNNKEL (reference sequence). CDR3 length equals 13 residues. CDR3 sequence: CASSPDGVDTQYF. CDR3 nucleotides: TGTGCCAGCAGCCCCGACGGGGTAGATACGCAGTATTTT.

Only a few counts were recorded for this clonotype. The rearrangement joins TRBV28 to TRBJ1-4, with 7 bases lining up with TRBD1. The trim removed 3 bases at V and 1 base at J, leaving 5 bases unmatched. CDR1 and CDR2 (germline): MDHEN, SYDVKM. The CDR3 loop spans 16 amino acids. The CDR3 coding sequence is TGTGCCAGCAGTTTTCCCAGGGGGGGAACTAATGAAAAACTGTTTTTT. Its translation: CASSFPRGGTNEKLFF.

Details on this clonotype: A read error may be the cause here, since a much bigger clone is one base away. This sequence joins TRBV15 and TRBJ2-2, with 10 bases matching TRBD1. After removal of 5 bases from V and 6 bases from J, the junction contained 6 bases not matched to a gene. This CDR3 region has 15 residues. In germline, CDR1 is LNHNV, CDR2 YYDKDF (reference sequence). The CDR3 here is CATSGLGTGAGELFF. The DNA for the CDR3 is TGTGCCACCAGCGGGCTTGGGACAGGGGCCGGGGAGCTGTTTTTT.

There are a few counts of this clonotype. This sequence joins TRBV6-5 and TRBJ1-5; D may be TRBD1 (5 bases). The CDR3 runs to 15 residues. Trimming took 8 bases from V and 0 from J, leaving 14 bases between them. Per germline, CDR1 MNHEY and CDR2 SVGAGI. This CDR3 is CASAGTADSNQPQHF. CDR3 sequence (DNA): TGTGCCAGCGCCGGGACGGCGGATAGCAATCAGCCCCAGCATTTT.

This clonotype was observed a few times. The chain carries TRBV4-1 and TRBJ1-4; no reliable D call. Trimming took off 0 bases at V and 8 bases at J, with 13 bases between the two ends. Germline V CDR1 and CDR2: MGHRA, YSYEKL. This CDR3 is built from 15 residues. The DNA of the CDR3 is TGCGCCAGCAGCCAAGAGTGGAGTCGTCGGGAAAAACTGTTTTTT. Residues: CASSQEWSRREKLFF.

Many counts were recorded for this clonotype. This sequence joins TRBV6-2 or TRBV6-3 and TRBJ2-7; D remains unclear. The ends were cut back, 6 bases at V and 3 bases at J, with 15 bases in the middle. This CDR3 spans 14 amino acids. Germline values: CDR1 MNHEY, CDR2 SVGEGT. Here the CDR3 reads CASSTPIHRYEQYF. CDR3 nucleotides: TGTGCCAGCAGCACTCCCATACATCGCTACGAGCAGTACTTC.

The gene calls are TRBV28 and TRBJ1-1; D remains ambiguous. V was pared by 8 bases and J by 1 base, with 5 bases between. This CDR3 region has 11 residues. Germline assignment: CDR1 MDHEN and CDR2 SYDVKM. CDR3 sequence: CASWSNTEAFF. The CDR3 DNA reads as TGTGCCAGCTGGTCGAACACTGAAGCTTTCTTT. The variable domain in full, completed from reference TRBV28 and TRBJ1-1, reads DVKVTQSSRYLVKRTGEKVFLECVQDMDHENMFWYRQDPGLGLRLIYFSYDVKMKEKGDIPEGYSVSREKKERFSLILESASTNQTSMYLCASWSNTEAFFGQGTRLTVV.

This clonotype was detected many times. The chain uses TRBV29-1 and TRBJ2-7; 9 bases line up with TRBD2. This CDR3 region has 14 residues. The junction had 13 bases not matched to a gene; V was cut back by 7 bases and J by 6 bases. Germline V gene sequence: CDR1 SQVTM, CDR2 ANQGSEA. CDR3 sequence (DNA): TGCAGCGCCGGCGGCCTAGCGGGATACGGCGAGCAGTACTTC. Encoded protein: CSAGGLAGYGEQYF.

Only a few counts were recorded for this clonotype. The chain has TRBV12-3 or TRBV12-4 and TRBJ1-1; the D is unclear. CDR3 length: 14 amino acids. V was pared by 5 bases and J by 2 bases, with 12 bases between. The CDR3 DNA reads as TGTGCCAGCAGTCCCCGAGGGCCTAACACTGAAGCTTTCTTT. Its translation: CASSPRGPNTEAFF.

With regard to this clonotype: An end of the junction differs from the germline gene, which may be a read error. V gene TRBV27 combines with J gene TRBJ2-3; 8 bases line up with TRBD2. The CDR3 is made up of 15 amino acids. Germline values: CDR1 MNHEY, CDR2 SMNVEV (reference sequence). CDR3 region: CASSYGTSVTNTQYF. CDR3 DNA: TGTGCCAGCAGTTACGGGACTAGTGTCACAAATACGCAGTATTTT.